The count of the clone carrying this T cell receptor beta chain is one. These data originate in a study of blood T cell repertoires in COVID-19. From germline, CDR1 is SGDLS and CDR2 YYNGEE. There are 17 residues in the CDR3. V dropped 3 bases and J dropped 5; count of bases not matched to a gene: 11. Clones were sequenced by immunoSEQ multiplex PCR, and TCRdb holds only the in-frame ones, with some missing. The table shows some 200,000 clones, with 80% to 85% occurring only once. The material sequenced was peripheral blood. This sequence was found in an elderly woman with COVID-19, enrolled during active disease. V and J are TRBV9 and TRBJ2-3, with 11 bases matching TRBD2. The DNA for the CDR3 is TGTGCCAGCAGCGCGTATAGCGGGGGGGCCGTTGGAGATACGCAGTATTTT. It codes for CASSAYSGGAVGDTQYF.